This TCR beta chain was recorded in a study of T-cell reconstitution after alpha-beta-depleted transplantation in children. Study-wide findings and caveats: T-cell counts and diversity were attributed mostly to newly produced T cells one year after transplant. At day 60, the high TCRbeta diversity found in some patients originated from recipient T cells and thymic progenitors that had survived. Reports say that about two months after transplant, the alpha-beta T cells came out of several hundred graft clones that had expanded.

Library preparation (for TCRbeta) was performed with unique molecular identifiers. A single record per CDR3 protein comes from TCRdb applying MiXCR to the PCR reads. The sample carries some 840,000 distinct CDR3 sequences, 15% to 20% recorded once. This clonotype was observed a few times. Its antigen is unknown. CDR1 MNHEY and CDR2 SMNVEV come from the germline V gene (reference sequence). After removal of 7 bases from V and 2 bases from J, the junction contained 1 base not matched to a gene. This CDR3 contains 13 residues. The chain couples TRBV27 to TRBJ1-3; 8 bases are shared with TRBD1. The sequencing here drew on PBMCs, mostly from graft donor cells, taken 360 days after TCRalphabeta/CD19-depleted stem cell transplant. This sequence was found in a male patient younger than 18 who had a stem cell transplant for acute lymphoblastic leukemia, so the T cells may come from the graft donor. The CDR3 loop reads CASKTGAGNTIYF. The CDR3 DNA follows: TGTGCCAGCAAGACAGGGGCTGGAAACACCATATATTTT.